This TCR beta chain was sequenced in a study of blood T cell repertoires in COVID-19. Study background: T cells, B-cell-depleted T cells, or PBMCs supplied cDNA or gDNA.

Germline-derived CDR1 and CDR2 are SGHRS and YFSETQ. The CDR3 runs to 16 residues. V lost 4 bases and J lost 1, with 17 bases in between. The data were produced by immunoSEQ multiplex PCR, yet TCRdb's version contains in-frame clones alone and is incomplete. This table holds more than 85,000 clones, more than 70% found once. This TCR came from a woman aged 50 to 60 with acute or convalescent COVID-19. Sequencing was performed on peripheral blood. This sequence joins TRBV5-1 and TRBJ2-5, with D tentatively TRBD1 (6 bases). This chain's CDR3 is CASSRTGHQTQETQYF. The DNA of the CDR3 is TGCGCCAGCAGCAGAACGGGACATCAGACCCAAGAGACCCAGTACTTC.